These 19 T cell receptor beta chains were sequenced from one sample in a study of brain T cells in children with intractable seizures. Described time point: blood from clinic visit 5 months post-surgery; TSC patient then seizure free. Some clones are missing from TCRdb's copy, which holds only in-frame ones; the method was immunoSEQ multiplex PCR. The sample lists a few hundred thousand clones, 85% to 95% occurring once. The source was peripheral blood, collected more than 4 months after surgery. These receptors all stem from a boy younger than two with tuberous sclerosis and intractable seizures.

This clone was seen once. V and J are TRBV5-1 and TRBJ2-1, with unresolved D. V was shortened by 4 bases and J by 6 bases, with 8 bases between the two germline ends. Germline V gene data show CDR1 as SGHRS and CDR2 as YFSETQ. The CDR3 loop spans 12 amino acids. CDR3 in amino acids: CASSLWGNEQFF. For the CDR3, the DNA is TGCGCCAGCAGCCTCTGGGGCAATGAGCAGTTCTTC.

DNA for the CDR3: TGTGCCAGCAGCCAAGATCTGGGAGACTCCTACAATGAGCAGTTCTTC. Amino acids: CASSQDLGDSYNEQFF. V gene TRBV3-1 (or the pseudogene TRBV3-2) combines with J gene TRBJ2-1; the D gene is possibly TRBD2 (5 bases). CDR3 length equals 16 residues. Germline V lookup: CDR1 LGHDT, CDR2 YNNKEL (reference sequence). Trimming removed 0 bases from V and 0 bases from J, with 9 bases in between.

The V and J genes are TRBV30 and TRBJ2-5, with D perhaps assigned TRBD1 or TRBD2 (6 bases each). V was shortened by 5 bases and J by 4 bases, with 17 bases between the two germline ends. CDR3 length: 14 amino acids. The germline CDR1 and CDR2 sequences are GTSNPN and SVGIG (reference sequence). The CDR3 region is CAWGPGAKGETQYF. The CDR3 DNA reads TGTGCCTGGGGCCCGGGGGCCAAGGGAGAGACCCAGTACTTC.

DNA for the CDR3: TGTGCCAGCAGTTACTCCCCTCGGTTTCAGCCCCAGCATTTT. Protein: CASSYSPRFQPQHF. The rearrangement uses TRBV6-5 and TRBJ1-5; D call uncertain. The germline gives CDR1 MNHEY, CDR2 SVGAGI. This CDR3 has 14 residues. The V and J ends lost 0 bases and 6 bases respectively, with 9 bases between them.

The V and J genes are TRBV30 and TRBJ2-7; no firm D call. Germline lookup yields CDR1 GTSNPN and CDR2 SVGIG (reference sequence). This CDR3 spans 13 amino acids. Trimming pared 7 bases from V and 5 bases from J, leaving 18 bases between. CDR3 nucleotide sequence: TGTGCCTATTTGGGCGGCTCCGCCCACGAGCAGTACTTC. Translating it yields CAYLGGSAHEQYF.

The chain is built from TRBV7-9 and TRBJ2-7; tentative D call: TRBD1 (6 bases). The CDR3 spans 15 residues. The V gene lost 4 bases and the J gene lost 0 bases, with 13 bases spanning the gap. Per germline, CDR1 SEHNR and CDR2 FQNEAQ (reference sequence). CDR3 DNA: TGTGCCAGCAGCTCAGGGATGGACAGCTCCTACGAGCAGTACTTC. It encodes CASSSGMDSSYEQYF.

The chain couples TRBV24-1 to TRBJ2-3; 10 bases map to TRBD2. Losses at the gene ends were 12 bases for V and 6 bases for J; bases not matched to a gene: 8. The CDR3 length is 13 residues. Per the germline V gene, CDR1 is KGHDR and CDR2 is SFDVKD. Here the CDR3 reads CAATSGDTDTQYF. In nucleotides, the CDR3 is TGTGCCGCCACTAGCGGGGACACGGATACGCAGTATTTT.

V usage is TRBV28 and J usage is TRBJ1-2; D remains unclear. The CDR3 length is 13 residues. The V gene's germline CDR1 is MDHEN and CDR2 SYDVKM. V was trimmed by 3 bases and J by 2 bases, leaving 7 bases between them. CDR3 protein: CASSFILNYGYTF. Written as DNA, the CDR3 is TGTGCCAGCAGTTTTATTTTAAACTATGGCTACACCTTC.

The chain couples TRBV23-1 to TRBJ2-7; TRBD2 aligns across 11 bases. TRBV23-1 is flagged as an ORF with uncertain function. The junction had 9 bases not matched to a gene; V was cut back by 4 bases and J by 7 bases. This CDR3 contains 15 residues. The CDR3 DNA is TGCGCCAGCAGTCTAGAGTCTAGCGGGAGGAGGGAGCAGTACTTC. Its protein product is CASSLESSGRREQYF.

This clone was seen only a few times. The chain is built from TRBV5-6 and TRBJ1-6, with D possibly matching TRBD1 (5 bases). Germline V gene data show CDR1 as SGHDT and CDR2 as YYEEEE. This CDR3 is 15 amino acids long. Trimming shortened V by 0 bases and J by 8 bases, and 12 bases separated the two germline ends. The CDR3 nucleotides are TGTGCCAGCAGCTTGGCAGCAGGGTCGGATTCACCCCTCCACTTT. Encoded protein: CASSLAAGSDSPLHF.

The rearrangement joins TRBV7-8 to TRBJ1-1; D unclear. Deletions cut 1 base from V and 1 base from J, with 19 bases between. There are 18 residues in the CDR3. Looked up from germline, CDR1 is SGHVS and CDR2 is FQNEAQ. The CDR3 loop is CASSLVAPPAFQNTEAFF. The CDR3 nucleotides are TGTGCCAGCAGCTTAGTCGCTCCCCCGGCCTTCCAGAACACTGAAGCTTTCTTT.

As regards this clone: The sample holds other DNA sequences that translate to the same CDR3. V is TRBV11-3 and J is TRBJ1-1, with a possible D match to TRBD1 (5 bases). Germline loops: CDR1 SGHNT, CDR2 YENEEA. Trimming removed 5 bases from V and 5 bases from J, with 18 bases in between. The CDR3 contains 15 residues. In DNA, the CDR3 is TGTGCCAGCAGCCCGATCTCCAGGGAGGGTACTGAAGCTTTCTTT. This translates into CASSPISREGTEAFF. Based on the CDR3 plus reference TRBV11-3 and TRBJ1-1, the full variable domain is EAGVVQSPRYKIIEKKQPVAFWCNPISGHNTLYWYLQNLGQGPELLIRYENEEAVDDSQLPKDRFSAERLKGVDSTLKIQPAELGDSAVYLCASSPISREGTEAFFGQGTRLTVV.

The DNA of the CDR3 is TGTGCCAGCAGCTTGGGACAGGGCAGCACCTACGAGCAGTACTTC. It translates to CASSLGQGSTYEQYF. The rearrangement uses TRBV5-4 and TRBJ2-7; 7 bases fit TRBD1. There are 15 residues in the CDR3. CDR1 is SGHNT, CDR2 YYREEE, per germline (reference sequence). The V and J ends lost 0 bases and 2 bases, in that order; junction bases with no gene match: 5.

In this sample, this clone turned up once. The J gene is TRBJ2-3, the V gene TRBV5-8; D possibly corresponds to TRBD2 (6 bases). Trimming removed 6 bases from V and 0 bases from J, with 17 bases in between. Germline V gives CDR1 SGHTS, CDR2 YDEGEE. The CDR3 has 16 amino acids. The CDR3, as DNA: TGTGCCAGCAACACGGCGTATAGCGGTAGCACAGATACGCAGTATTTT. Protein sequence: CASNTAYSGSTDTQYF. Looking up the rest from reference TRBV5-8 and TRBJ2-3 gives the full variable domain: EAGVTQSPTHLIKTRGQQATLRCSPISGHTSVYWYQQALGLGLQFLLWYDEGEERNRGNFPPRFSGRQFPNYSSELNVNALELEDSALYLCASNTAYSGSTDTQYFGPGTRLTVL.

The CDR3 sequence: CASSLDWQGGTDTQYF. CDR3 in DNA: TGTGCCAGCAGCTTAGATTGGCAGGGTGGCACAGATACGCAGTATTTT. The V gene is TRBV11-3, the J gene TRBJ2-3; maybe TRBD1 (5 bases). V was trimmed by 0 bases and J by 1 base, leaving 11 bases between them. Germline V lookup: CDR1 SGHNT, CDR2 YENEEA. The CDR3 totals 16 residues.

This chain links TRBV7-2 with TRBJ2-1; D might be TRBD2 (6 bases). Per germline, CDR1 SGHTA and CDR2 FQGNSA. The CDR3 loop spans 16 amino acids. The V gene lost 2 bases and the J gene lost 1 base, with 12 bases spanning the gap. The CDR3 coding sequence is TGTGCCAGCAGCTTACACCGGGACTCTTCCTACAATGAGCAGTTCTTC. As protein: CASSLHRDSSYNEQFF.

The chain employs TRBV29-1 and TRBJ1-5; the D gene is possibly TRBD1 (5 bases). The CDR3 runs 14 residues. The V end lost 4 bases, the J end lost 2 bases, and 12 bases lay between the germline ends. In germline, CDR1 is SQVTM, CDR2 ANQGSEA. The CDR3 spells CSVGGAGGNQPQHF. For the CDR3, the DNA is TGCAGCGTTGGAGGGGCGGGTGGCAATCAGCCCCAGCATTTT. Full variable domain (outside the CDR3, taken from reference TRBV29-1 and TRBJ1-5): SAVISQKPSRDICQRGTSLTIQCQVDSQVTMMFWYRQQPGQSLTLIATANQGSEATYESGFVIDKFPISRPNLTFSTLTVSNMSPEDSSIYLCSVGGAGGNQPQHFGDGTRLSIL.

This clone was found once. The V call is TRBV6-5, the J call TRBJ2-1; the D gene is possibly TRBD2 (6 bases). The CDR3 totals 14 residues. From germline, CDR1 is MNHEY and CDR2 SVGAGI. With 0 bases removed from V and 7 bases from J, the gap between germline ends came to 10 bases. CDR3 amino acids: CASSYSVGGNEQFF. Here the CDR3 DNA reads TGTGCCAGCAGTTACTCGGTGGGAGGTAATGAGCAGTTCTTC.

The chain recombines TRBV10-3 with TRBJ2-7; D is perhaps TRBD2 (5 bases). Trimming stripped 0 bases from V and 3 bases from J, with 9 bases between. The length of the CDR3 is 14 residues. CDR1 and CDR2 from the germline V gene are ENHRY and SYGVKD. CDR3 loop: CAISESWESYEQYF. The CDR3 bases are TGTGCCATCAGTGAGTCGTGGGAGAGCTACGAGCAGTACTTC.